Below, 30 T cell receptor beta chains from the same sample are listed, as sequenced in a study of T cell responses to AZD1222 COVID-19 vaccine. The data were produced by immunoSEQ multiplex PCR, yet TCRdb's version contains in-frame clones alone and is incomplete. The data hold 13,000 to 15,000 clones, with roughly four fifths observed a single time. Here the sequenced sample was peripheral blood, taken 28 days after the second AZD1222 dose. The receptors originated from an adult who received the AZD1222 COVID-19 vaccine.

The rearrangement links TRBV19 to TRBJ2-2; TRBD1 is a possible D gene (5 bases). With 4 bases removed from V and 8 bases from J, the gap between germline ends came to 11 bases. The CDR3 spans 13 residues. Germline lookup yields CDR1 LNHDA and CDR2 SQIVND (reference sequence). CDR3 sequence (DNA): TGTGCCAGTAGTAATGTTAGGGGAGGGGAGCTGTTTTTT. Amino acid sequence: CASSNVRGGELFF.

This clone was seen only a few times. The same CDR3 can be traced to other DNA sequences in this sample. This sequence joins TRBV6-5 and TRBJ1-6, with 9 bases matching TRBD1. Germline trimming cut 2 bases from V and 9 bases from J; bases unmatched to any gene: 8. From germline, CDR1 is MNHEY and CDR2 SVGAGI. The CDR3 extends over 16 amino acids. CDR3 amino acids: CASSYGQGSAASPLHF. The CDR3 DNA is TGTGCCAGCAGTTACGGACAGGGGTCAGCCGCTTCACCCCTCCACTTT.

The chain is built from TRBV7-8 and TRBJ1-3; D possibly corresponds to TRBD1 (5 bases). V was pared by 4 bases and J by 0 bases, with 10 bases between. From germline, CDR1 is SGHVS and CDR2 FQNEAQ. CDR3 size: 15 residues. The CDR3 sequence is CASSWDVISGNTIYF. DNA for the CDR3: TGTGCCAGCAGCTGGGACGTAATCTCTGGAAACACCATATATTTT.

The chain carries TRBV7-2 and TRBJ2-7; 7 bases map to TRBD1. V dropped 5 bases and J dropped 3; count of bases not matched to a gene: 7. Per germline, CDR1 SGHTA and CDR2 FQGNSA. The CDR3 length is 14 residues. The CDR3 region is CASSAPDRYYEQYF. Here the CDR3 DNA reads TGTGCCAGCAGCGCCCCGGACAGGTACTACGAGCAGTACTTC.

This CDR3 reads CASSGAGTRMLYEQYF. DNA of the CDR3: TGTGCCAGCAGCGGAGCCGGGACTAGAATGCTCTACGAGCAGTACTTC. The chain carries TRBV11-2 and TRBJ2-7; 8 nucleotides match TRBD2. The CDR3 is made up of 16 amino acids. CDR1 is SGHAT, CDR2 FQNNGV, per germline. The ends lost 5 bases at V and 3 bases at J; junction bases unmatched: 12.

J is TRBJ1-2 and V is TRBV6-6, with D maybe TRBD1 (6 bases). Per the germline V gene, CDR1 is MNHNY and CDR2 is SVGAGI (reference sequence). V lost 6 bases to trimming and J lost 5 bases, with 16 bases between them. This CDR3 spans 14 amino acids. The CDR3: CASRLRDIGYGYTF. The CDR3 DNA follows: TGTGCCAGCAGGCTGCGGGACATAGGGTATGGCTACACCTTC.

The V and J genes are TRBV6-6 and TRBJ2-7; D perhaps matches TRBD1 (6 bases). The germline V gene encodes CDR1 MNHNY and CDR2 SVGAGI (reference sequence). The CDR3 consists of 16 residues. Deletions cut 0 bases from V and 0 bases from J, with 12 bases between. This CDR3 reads CASSYSPGHPSYEQYF. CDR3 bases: TGTGCCAGCAGTTACTCGCCGGGACACCCCTCCTACGAGCAGTACTTC.

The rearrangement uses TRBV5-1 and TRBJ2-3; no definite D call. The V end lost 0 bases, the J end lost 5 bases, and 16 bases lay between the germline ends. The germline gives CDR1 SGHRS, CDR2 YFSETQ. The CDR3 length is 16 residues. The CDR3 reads CASSLGASSFIDTQYF. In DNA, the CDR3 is TGCGCCAGCAGCTTGGGAGCTTCTAGTTTCATAGATACGCAGTATTTT. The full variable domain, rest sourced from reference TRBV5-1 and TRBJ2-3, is KAGVTQTPRYLIKTRGQQVTLSCSPISGHRSVSWYQQTPGQGLQFLFEYFSETQRNKGNFPGRFSGRQFSNSRSEMNVSTLELGDSALYLCASSLGASSFIDTQYFGPGTRLTVL.

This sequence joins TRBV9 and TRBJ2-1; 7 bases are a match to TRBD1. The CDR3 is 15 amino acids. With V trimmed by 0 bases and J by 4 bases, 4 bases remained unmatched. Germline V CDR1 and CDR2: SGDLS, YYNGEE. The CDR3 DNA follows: TGTGCCAGCAGCGTAGAAGGGGGCGCGTACAATGAGCAGTTCTTC. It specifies CASSVEGGAYNEQFF.

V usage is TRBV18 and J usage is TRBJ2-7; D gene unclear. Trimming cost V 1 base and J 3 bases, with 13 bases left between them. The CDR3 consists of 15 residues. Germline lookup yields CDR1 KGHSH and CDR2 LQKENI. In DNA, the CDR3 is TGTGCCAGCTCACCACAGAGTAATTCTTACTACGAGCAGTACTTC. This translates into CASSPQSNSYYEQYF.

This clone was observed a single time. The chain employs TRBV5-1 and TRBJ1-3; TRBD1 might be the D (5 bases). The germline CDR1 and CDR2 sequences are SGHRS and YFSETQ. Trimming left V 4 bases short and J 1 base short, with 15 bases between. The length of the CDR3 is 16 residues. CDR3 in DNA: TGCGCCAGCAGCCCTCGCATGGGGGGATCTGGAAACACCATATATTTT. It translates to CASSPRMGGSGNTIYF. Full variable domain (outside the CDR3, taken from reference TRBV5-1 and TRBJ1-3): KAGVTQTPRYLIKTRGQQVTLSCSPISGHRSVSWYQQTPGQGLQFLFEYFSETQRNKGNFPGRFSGRQFSNSRSEMNVSTLELGDSALYLCASSPRMGGSGNTIYFGEGSWLTVV.

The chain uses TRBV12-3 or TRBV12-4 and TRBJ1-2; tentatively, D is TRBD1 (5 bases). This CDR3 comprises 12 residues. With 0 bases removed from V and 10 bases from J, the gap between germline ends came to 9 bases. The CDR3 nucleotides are TGTGCCAGCAGTTTAGCGCGGGGGGACTACACCTTC. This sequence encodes CASSLARGDYTF.

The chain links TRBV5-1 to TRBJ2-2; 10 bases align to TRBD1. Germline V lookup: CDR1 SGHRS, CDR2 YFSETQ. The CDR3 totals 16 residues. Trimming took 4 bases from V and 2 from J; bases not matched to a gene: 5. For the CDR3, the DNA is TGCGCCAGCAGCGCGACAGGGGGCCCTAACACCGGGGAGCTGTTTTTT. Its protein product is CASSATGGPNTGELFF.

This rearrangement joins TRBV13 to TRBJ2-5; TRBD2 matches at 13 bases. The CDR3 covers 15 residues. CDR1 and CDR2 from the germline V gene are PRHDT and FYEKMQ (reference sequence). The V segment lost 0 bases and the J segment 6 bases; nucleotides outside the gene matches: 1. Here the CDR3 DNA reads TGTGCCAGCAGCTTAGGACTAGCGGGGGGGCAGACCCAGTACTTC. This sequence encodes CASSLGLAGGQTQYF.

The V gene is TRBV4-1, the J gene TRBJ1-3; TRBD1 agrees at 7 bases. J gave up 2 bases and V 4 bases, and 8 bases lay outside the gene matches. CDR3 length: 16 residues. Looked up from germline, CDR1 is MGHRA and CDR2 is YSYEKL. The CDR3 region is CASSLSGTVPGNTIYF. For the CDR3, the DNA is TGCGCCAGCAGCCTCTCCGGGACAGTACCTGGAAACACCATATATTTT.

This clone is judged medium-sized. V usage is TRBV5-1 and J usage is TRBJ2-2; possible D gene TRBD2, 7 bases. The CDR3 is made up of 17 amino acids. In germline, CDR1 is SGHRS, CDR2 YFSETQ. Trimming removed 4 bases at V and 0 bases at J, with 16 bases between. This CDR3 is CASSPWGGPPNTGELFF. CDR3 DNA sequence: TGCGCCAGCAGCCCTTGGGGGGGGCCCCCGAACACCGGGGAGCTGTTTTTT.

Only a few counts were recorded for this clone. CDR3: CASSSPRGTGWYEQYF. CDR3 sequence (DNA): TGTGCCAGCAGTTCTCCCCGAGGGACAGGGTGGTACGAGCAGTACTTC. The chain links TRBV28 to TRBJ2-7; TRBD1 aligns across 9 bases. The CDR3 runs to 16 residues. In germline, CDR1 is MDHEN, CDR2 SYDVKM. Losses at the gene ends were 4 bases for V and 4 bases for J; bases not matched to a gene: 11.

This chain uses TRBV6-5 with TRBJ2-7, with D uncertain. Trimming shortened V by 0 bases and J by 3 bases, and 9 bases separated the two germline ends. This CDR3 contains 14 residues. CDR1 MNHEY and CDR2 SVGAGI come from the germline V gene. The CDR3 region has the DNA TGTGCCAGCAGTTACTCGACTCCGAGCTACGAGCAGTACTTC. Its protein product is CASSYSTPSYEQYF.

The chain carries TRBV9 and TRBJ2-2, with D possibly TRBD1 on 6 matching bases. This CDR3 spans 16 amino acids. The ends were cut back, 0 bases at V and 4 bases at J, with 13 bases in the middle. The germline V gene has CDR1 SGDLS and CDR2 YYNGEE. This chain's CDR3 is CASSVEPGVGTGELFF. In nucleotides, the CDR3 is TGTGCCAGCAGCGTAGAGCCAGGGGTTGGCACCGGGGAGCTGTTTTTT.

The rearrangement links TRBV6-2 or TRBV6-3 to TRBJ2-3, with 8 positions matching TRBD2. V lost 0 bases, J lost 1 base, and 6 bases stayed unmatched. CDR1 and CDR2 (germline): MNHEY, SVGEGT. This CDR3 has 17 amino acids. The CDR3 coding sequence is TGTGCCAGCAGTTACTCGACGCGGGAGGAAGGCACAGATACGCAGTATTTT. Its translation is CASSYSTREEGTDTQYF.

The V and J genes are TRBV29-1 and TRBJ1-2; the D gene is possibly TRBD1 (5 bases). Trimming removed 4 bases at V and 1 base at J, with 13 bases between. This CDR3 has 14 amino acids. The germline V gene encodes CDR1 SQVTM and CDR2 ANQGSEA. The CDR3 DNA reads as TGCAGCGTTGTAGGGGTCGTCGGTAACTATGGCTACACCTTC. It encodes CSVVGVVGNYGYTF.

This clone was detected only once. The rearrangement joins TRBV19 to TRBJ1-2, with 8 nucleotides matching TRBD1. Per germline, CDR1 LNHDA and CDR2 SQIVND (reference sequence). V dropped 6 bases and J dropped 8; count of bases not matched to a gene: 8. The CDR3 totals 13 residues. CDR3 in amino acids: CASRRQGSSGYTF. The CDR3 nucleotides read TGTGCCAGTAGGCGACAGGGGTCGAGCGGCTACACCTTC.

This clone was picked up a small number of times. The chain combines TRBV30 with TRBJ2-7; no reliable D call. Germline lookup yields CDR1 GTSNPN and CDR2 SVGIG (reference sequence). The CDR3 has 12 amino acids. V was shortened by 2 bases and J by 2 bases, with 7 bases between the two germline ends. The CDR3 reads CAWSPGPYEQYF. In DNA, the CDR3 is TGTGCCTGGAGTCCAGGCCCCTACGAGCAGTACTTC. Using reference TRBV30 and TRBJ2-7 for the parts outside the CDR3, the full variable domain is SQTIHQWPATLVQPVGSPLSLECTVEGTSNPNLYWYRQAAGRGLQLLFYSVGIGQISSEVPQNLSASRPQDRQFILSSKKLLLSDSGFYLCAWSPGPYEQYFGPGTRLTVT.

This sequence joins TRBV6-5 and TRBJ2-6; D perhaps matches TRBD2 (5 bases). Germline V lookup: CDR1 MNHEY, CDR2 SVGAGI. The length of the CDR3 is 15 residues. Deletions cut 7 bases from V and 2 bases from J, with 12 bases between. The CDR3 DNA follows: TGTGCCAGCAACCCAGTCGGGGCTGGGGCCAACGTCCTGACTTTC. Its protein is CASNPVGAGANVLTF.

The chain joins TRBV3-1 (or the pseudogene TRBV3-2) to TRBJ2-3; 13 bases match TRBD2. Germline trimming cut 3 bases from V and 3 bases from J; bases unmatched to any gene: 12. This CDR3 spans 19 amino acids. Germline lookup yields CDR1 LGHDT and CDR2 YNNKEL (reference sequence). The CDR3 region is CASSHPGLAGAQKTDTQYF. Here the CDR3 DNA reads TGTGCCAGCAGCCACCCCGGACTAGCGGGAGCCCAGAAAACAGATACGCAGTATTTT.

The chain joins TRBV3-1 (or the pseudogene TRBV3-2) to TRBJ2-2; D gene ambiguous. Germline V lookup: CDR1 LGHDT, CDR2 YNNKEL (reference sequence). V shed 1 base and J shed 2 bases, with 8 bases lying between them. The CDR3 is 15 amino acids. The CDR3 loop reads CASSQVYGNTGELFF. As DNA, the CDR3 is TGTGCCAGCAGCCAAGTATACGGAAACACCGGGGAGCTGTTTTTT.

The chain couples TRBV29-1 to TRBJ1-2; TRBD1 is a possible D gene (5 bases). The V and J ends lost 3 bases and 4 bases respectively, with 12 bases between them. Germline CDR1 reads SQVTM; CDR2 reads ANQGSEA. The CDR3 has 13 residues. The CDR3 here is CSVEGGDLYGYTF. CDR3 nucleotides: TGCAGCGTTGAGGGAGGGGACCTCTATGGCTACACCTTC.

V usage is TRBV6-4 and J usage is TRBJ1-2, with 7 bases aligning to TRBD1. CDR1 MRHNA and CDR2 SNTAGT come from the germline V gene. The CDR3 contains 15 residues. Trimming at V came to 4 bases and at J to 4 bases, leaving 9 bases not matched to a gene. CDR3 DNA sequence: TGTGCCAGCAGTGGCGGGGACAGCCAGTCCTATGGCTACACCTTC. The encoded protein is CASSGGDSQSYGYTF.

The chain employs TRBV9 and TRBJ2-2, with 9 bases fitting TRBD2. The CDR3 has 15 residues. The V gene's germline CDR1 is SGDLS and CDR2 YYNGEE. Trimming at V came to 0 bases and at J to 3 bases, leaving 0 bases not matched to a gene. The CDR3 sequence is CASSVGLADTGELFF. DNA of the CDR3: TGTGCCAGCAGCGTAGGACTAGCGGACACCGGGGAGCTGTTTTTT. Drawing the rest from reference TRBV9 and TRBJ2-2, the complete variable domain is DSGVTQTPKHLITATGQRVTLRCSPRSGDLSVYWYQQSLDQGLQFLIQYYNGEERAKGNILERFSAQQFPDLHSELNLSSLELGDSALYFCASSVGLADTGELFFGEGSRLTVL.

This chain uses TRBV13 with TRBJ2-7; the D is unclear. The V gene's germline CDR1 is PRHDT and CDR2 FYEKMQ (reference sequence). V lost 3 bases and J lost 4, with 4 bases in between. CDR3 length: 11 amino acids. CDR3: CASSFQYEQYF. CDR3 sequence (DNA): TGTGCCAGCAGCTTCCAGTACGAGCAGTACTTC.